This passage covers 16 T cell receptor beta chains from one sample sequenced in a study of brain T cells in children with intractable seizures. Generated by immunoSEQ multiplex PCR, the TCRdb table keeps only in-frame clones and is missing some. The sample lists around 340,000 clones, over 90% seen once, with 5% to 7% in the top ten. Time point of the sample: blood from clinic visit 5 months post-surgery; TSC patient then seizure free. The input for sequencing was peripheral blood, taken about 5 months after surgery. These receptors all come from a boy under three years old with tuberous sclerosis and intractable seizures.

This chain joins TRBV3-1 (or the pseudogene TRBV3-2) and TRBJ1-4; 9 bases map to TRBD1. The V gene end was trimmed by 0 bases and the J gene end by 6 bases; junction bases not matched to a gene: 8. Germline-derived CDR1 and CDR2 are LGHDT and YNNKEL (reference sequence). The CDR3 spans 17 residues. CDR3 in amino acids: CASSQDFGTGTYEKLFF. CDR3 nucleotide sequence: TGTGCCAGCAGCCAAGATTTCGGGACAGGGACCTATGAAAAACTGTTTTTT.

V usage is TRBV30 and J usage is TRBJ2-3, with a possible D match to TRBD2 (5 bases). V dropped 4 bases and J dropped 0 bases, with 11 bases sitting between them. The V gene's germline CDR1 is GTSNPN and CDR2 SVGIG (reference sequence). CDR3 length equals 14 residues. CDR3 nucleotide sequence: TGTGCCTGGATAGTTGGCGGGAGCACAGATACGCAGTATTTT. Translating it yields CAWIVGGSTDTQYF.

Note on this clone: One junction end does not reproduce the germline sequence, and a read error may be involved. The chain carries TRBV7-9 and TRBJ1-2, with D unclear. The germline gives CDR1 SEHNR, CDR2 FQNEAQ (reference sequence). CDR3 length equals 11 residues. The CDR3 DNA reads as TGTGCCAGCAGCTTTGGTGTCCGACGGTCCTTC. Translated: CASSFGVRRSF.

V is TRBV11-3 and J is TRBJ2-7, with D possibly TRBD2 on 6 matching bases. The CDR3 extends over 15 amino acids. Trimming removed 4 bases from V and 4 bases from J, with 17 bases in between. Germline V gene sequence: CDR1 SGHNT, CDR2 YENEEA. This CDR3 is CASSSPGEMEYEQYF. CDR3 DNA sequence: TGTGCCAGCAGCTCTCCGGGAGAAATGGAGTACGAGCAGTACTTC.

The chain has TRBV10-3 and TRBJ1-4; a weak D match, TRBD1 (5 bases). The CDR3 runs to 15 residues. CDR1 ENHRY and CDR2 SYGVKD come from the germline V gene. The germline V and J ends were trimmed by 0 bases and 7 bases, with 12 bases remaining between them. The CDR3 nucleotides read TGTGCCATCAGTGAGTCCGACAGTGCGGGTGAAAAACTGTTTTTT. This translates into CAISESDSAGEKLFF.

The chain combines TRBV5-1 with TRBJ1-2; 12 bases line up with TRBD1. The CDR3 is made up of 18 amino acids. Looked up from germline, CDR1 is SGHRS and CDR2 is YFSETQ. V lost 0 bases and J lost 8; bases outside the gene matches: 14. The CDR3 DNA reads TGCGCCAGCAGCTTGGATGGGACAGGGGGCGAAGGGGCAGAGGGCTACACCTTC. Protein sequence: CASSLDGTGGEGAEGYTF.

The CDR3 spells CASSRFYEQYF. CDR3 coding DNA: TGTGCCAGCAGCCGGTTCTACGAGCAGTACTTC. The chain carries TRBV14 and TRBJ2-7, with D hard to call. The V gene's germline CDR1 is SGHDN and CDR2 FVKESK. V was cut by 4 bases and J by 3 bases, with 4 bases left in between. The CDR3 totals 11 residues. The full variable domain, its missing parts supplied by reference TRBV14 and TRBJ2-7, is EAGVTQFPSHSVIEKGQTVTLRCDPISGHDNLYWYRRVMGKEIKFLLHFVKESKQDESGMPNNRFLAERTGGTYSTLKVQPAELEDSGVYFCASSRFYEQYFGPGTRLTVT.

Points on this clone: This sample also contains other DNA sequences that code for the same CDR3. The rearrangement joins TRBV7-9 to TRBJ1-4; the match to TRBD1 covers 7 bases. The V gene's germline CDR1 is SEHNR and CDR2 FQNEAQ (reference sequence). With V trimmed by 5 bases and J by 3 bases, 3 bases remained unmatched. This CDR3 is built from 14 residues. The CDR3 loop is CASSRQGANEKLFF. The CDR3 DNA reads as TGTGCCAGCAGCAGGCAGGGGGCTAATGAAAAACTGTTTTTT.

The chain links TRBV24-1 to TRBJ2-1; D is tentatively TRBD1 or TRBD2 (5 bases each). Trimming removed 8 bases at V and 0 bases at J, with 22 bases between. The CDR3 consists of 18 residues. Germline CDR1 and CDR2: KGHDR and SFDVKD. The CDR3: CATKRGPLTGGSYNEQFF. CDR3 DNA: TGTGCCACCAAGAGGGGTCCGCTCACGGGCGGCTCCTACAATGAGCAGTTCTTC.

This chain joins TRBV27 and TRBJ1-5; D perhaps matches TRBD1 (5 bases). The CDR3 contains 14 residues. V was shortened by 8 bases and J by 3 bases, with 14 bases between the two germline ends. Germline values: CDR1 MNHEY, CDR2 SMNVEV (reference sequence). DNA for the CDR3: TGTGCCAGCGCCAAGGGACTCTACAATCAGCCCCAGCATTTT. Its translation: CASAKGLYNQPQHF.

This clone showed up just a few times. The rearrangement links TRBV5-1 to TRBJ2-1, with D possibly matching TRBD2 (6 bases). This CDR3 spans 14 amino acids. Germline CDR1 SGHRS, CDR2 YFSETQ. V lost 0 bases and J lost 8, with 12 bases in between. The CDR3 sequence: CASSLDGASDEQFF. CDR3 nucleotide sequence: TGCGCCAGCAGCTTGGATGGGGCTAGCGATGAGCAGTTCTTC.

V and J are TRBV7-9 and TRBJ1-2, with D maybe TRBD1 (6 bases). The V gene's germline CDR1 is SEHNR and CDR2 FQNEAQ (reference sequence). Deletions cut 3 bases from V and 4 bases from J, with 9 bases between. The CDR3 runs 13 residues. The CDR3, as DNA: TGTGCCAGCAGCTTGGACAGATTCTATGGCTACACCTTC. Its protein product is CASSLDRFYGYTF. Complete variable domain (other parts from reference TRBV7-9 and TRBJ1-2): DTGVSQNPRHKITKRGQNVTFRCDPISEHNRLYWYRQTLGQGPEFLTYFQNEAQLEKSRLLSDRFSAERPKGSFSTLEIQRTEQGDSAMYLCASSLDRFYGYTFGSGTRLTVV.

The V gene is TRBV7-9, the J gene TRBJ2-1, with TRBD2 matching 8 bases. The CDR3 sequence is 15 residues long. The V and J ends lost 5 bases and 8 bases, in that order; junction bases with no gene match: 11. Germline CDR1 and CDR2: SEHNR and FQNEAQ (reference sequence). The CDR3 protein is CASSPPVSGRYEQFF. In DNA, the CDR3 is TGTGCCAGCAGCCCCCCGGTAAGCGGGAGATATGAGCAGTTCTTC.

The genes are TRBV7-2 and TRBJ1-3, with a weak D call TRBD1 (6 bases). The germline CDR1 and CDR2 sequences are SGHTA and FQGNSA. The CDR3 sequence is 18 residues long. Trimming removed 1 base at V and 0 bases at J, with 16 bases between. The CDR3 here is CASSLEGLGAHSGNTIYF. The CDR3 DNA reads as TGTGCCAGCAGCTTAGAAGGGTTGGGGGCCCACTCTGGAAACACCATATATTTT. The whole variable domain, remainder taken from reference TRBV7-2 and TRBJ1-3, is GAGVSQSPSNKVTEKGKDVELRCDPISGHTALYWYRQSLGQGLEFLIYFQGNSAPDKSGLPSDRFSAERTGGSVSTLTIQRTQQEDSAVYLCASSLEGLGAHSGNTIYFGEGSWLTVV.

The gene calls are TRBV6-2 or TRBV6-3 and TRBJ1-2; D is ambiguous. In germline, CDR1 is MNHEY, CDR2 SVGEGT. The CDR3 runs to 13 residues. Deletions cut 0 bases from V and 8 bases from J, with 10 bases between. The DNA of the CDR3 is TGTGCCAGCAGTTACTCAGGCACCTTGGGCTACACCTTC. It yields the protein CASSYSGTLGYTF.

This clone was observed a handful of times. In DNA form, the CDR3 reads TGTGCCAGCACCGAAAGCCCTCATGGCTACACCTTC. This translates into CASTESPHGYTF. The J gene is TRBJ1-2, the V gene TRBV11-2; D ambiguous. Germline lookup yields CDR1 SGHAT and CDR2 FQNNGV. The CDR3 is 12 residues long. The V end lost 7 bases, the J end lost 6 bases, and 12 bases lay between the germline ends.